The source of this T cell receptor beta chain is a study of T cell responses to AZD1222 COVID-19 vaccine. The germline V gene encodes CDR1 MDHEN and CDR2 SYDVKM. The ends lost 9 bases at V and 7 bases at J; junction bases unmatched: 6. The CDR3 sequence is 12 residues long. Concerning this clone itself: Its target is not known.

Measured with immunoSEQ multiplex PCR; TCRdb has only the in-frame clones, and not every one. Of 250,000 to 300,000 clones listed, 90% to 95% are singletons. General study results and limits: Females outnumbered males among donors, who were mostly white British; clonal diversity was possibly underestimated.

The sample in question was peripheral blood, obtained 28 days after the second AZD1222 dose. The origin of this receptor is an adult who received the AZD1222 COVID-19 vaccine. V usage is TRBV28 and J usage is TRBJ1-2; 9 bases line up with TRBD1. The CDR3 protein is CASKQGAGGYTF. In nucleotides, the CDR3 is TGTGCCAGTAAACAGGGGGCGGGTGGCTACACCTTC.